The text below deals with one TCR beta chain. What it binds is not known. The data were obtained in a study of CD8 T cells in Susac syndrome. With random hexamers, roughly 0.45 to 1 ug RNA was reverse transcribed. TCRdb reprocessed the immunoSEQ multiplex PCR reads with MiXCR, giving one entry per CDR3 protein. The table shows 65,000 to 80,000 distinct CDR3 sequences, with 90% to 95% occurring only once. Notes on the study in general: That the number of individuals in its TCR sequencing and HLA analysis was relatively small was acknowledged by the study.

Sequencing targeted TCR beta in blood CD8+ and CD4+ T cells. While CD8+ and CD4+ T cells were isolated negatively, TEMRA cells were enriched by FACS. CDR3 length equals 11 residues. Trimming removed 6 bases from V and 3 bases from J, with 6 bases in between. CDR1 and CDR2 from the germline V gene are MDHEN and SYDVKM. The TCR originated in a human donor with multiple sclerosis. The rearrangement links TRBV28 to TRBJ2-7, with D unresolved. The sequenced sample was CD8+ T cells from PBMCs. DNA of the CDR3: TGTGCCAGCAGGGATCTCTACGAGCAGTACTTC. Protein product: CASRDLYEQYF.